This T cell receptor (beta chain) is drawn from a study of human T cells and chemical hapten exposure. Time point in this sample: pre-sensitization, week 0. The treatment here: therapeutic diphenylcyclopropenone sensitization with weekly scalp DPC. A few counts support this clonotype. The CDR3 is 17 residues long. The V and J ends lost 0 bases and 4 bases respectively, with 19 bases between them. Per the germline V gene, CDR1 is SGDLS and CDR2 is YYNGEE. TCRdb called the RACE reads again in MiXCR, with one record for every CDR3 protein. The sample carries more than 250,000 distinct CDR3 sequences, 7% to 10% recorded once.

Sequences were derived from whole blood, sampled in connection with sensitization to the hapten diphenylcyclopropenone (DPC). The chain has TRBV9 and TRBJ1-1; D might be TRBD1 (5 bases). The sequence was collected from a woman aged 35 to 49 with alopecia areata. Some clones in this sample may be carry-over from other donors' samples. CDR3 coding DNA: TGTGCCAGCAGCGTAGCTGGAGGGGCCCTCGGGGCCACTGAAGCTTTCTTT. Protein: CASSVAGGALGATEAFF.